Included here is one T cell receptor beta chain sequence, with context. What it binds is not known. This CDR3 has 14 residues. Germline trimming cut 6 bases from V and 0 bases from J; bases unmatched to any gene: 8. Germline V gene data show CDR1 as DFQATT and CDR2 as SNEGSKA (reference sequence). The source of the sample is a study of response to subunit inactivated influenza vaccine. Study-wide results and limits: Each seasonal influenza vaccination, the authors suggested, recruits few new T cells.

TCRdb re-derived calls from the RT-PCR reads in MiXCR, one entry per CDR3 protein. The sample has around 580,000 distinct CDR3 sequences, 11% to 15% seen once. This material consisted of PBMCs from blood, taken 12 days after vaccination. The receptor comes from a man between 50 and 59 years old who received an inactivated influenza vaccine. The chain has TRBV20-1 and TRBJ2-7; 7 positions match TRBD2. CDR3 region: CSAPIGGSSYEQYF. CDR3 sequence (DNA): TGCAGTGCCCCCATAGGCGGGAGCTCCTACGAGCAGTACTTC.